The present T cell receptor beta chain was sequenced within a study of T cell responses to AZD1222 COVID-19 vaccine. Study-wide findings and caveats: Two AZD1222 administrations were followed by greater Spike-specific TCR breadth and depth. Repertoire sampling happened only post peak T cell response.

The J segment lost 2 bases and the V segment lost 4 bases, leaving 4 bases of the junction unmatched. The CDR3 totals 15 residues. Germline V gene sequence: CDR1 SGHTS, CDR2 YDEGEE. Measured with immunoSEQ multiplex PCR; TCRdb has only the in-frame clones, and not every one. The table lists roughly 140,000 clones, about nine tenths of them singletons. Comment on this clone: Its antigen is as yet unknown.

The chain recombines TRBV5-8 with TRBJ2-3; 10 bases line up with TRBD2. Sequences were derived from peripheral blood, sampled on day 0 of AZD1222 vaccination. This TCR was recovered from an adult in good health. CDR3 region: CASSKSGRVTDTQYF. The DNA of the CDR3 is TGTGCCAGCAGCAAAAGCGGGAGGGTCACAGATACGCAGTATTTT.